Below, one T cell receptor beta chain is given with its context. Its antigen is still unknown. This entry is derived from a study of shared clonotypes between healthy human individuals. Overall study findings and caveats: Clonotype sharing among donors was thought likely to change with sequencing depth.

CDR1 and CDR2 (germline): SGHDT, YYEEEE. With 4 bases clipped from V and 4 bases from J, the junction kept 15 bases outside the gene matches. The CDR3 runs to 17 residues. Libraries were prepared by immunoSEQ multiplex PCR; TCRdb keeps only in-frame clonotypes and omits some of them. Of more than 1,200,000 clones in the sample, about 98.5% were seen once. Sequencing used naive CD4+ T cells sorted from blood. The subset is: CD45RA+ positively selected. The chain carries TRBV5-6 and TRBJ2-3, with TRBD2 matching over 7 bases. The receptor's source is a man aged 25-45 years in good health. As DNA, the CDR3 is TGTGCCAGCAGCCTGCCTAGCGGAAAAACAGAGGCAGATACGCAGTATTTT. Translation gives CASSLPSGKTEADTQYF.